This entry lists 20 T cell receptor beta chains sequenced from one sample in a study of T cells after yellow fever vaccination. MiXCR, run by TCRdb on the 5' RACE reads, gives a single entry per CDR3 protein. The data show some 670,000 distinct CDR3 sequences, roughly 12% seen once. The source was PBMCs, collected on the day of the yellow fever booster vaccination. Source of these receptors: a young man who received the YFV17D yellow fever vaccine.

About this clonotype: A junction end diverges from the germline sequence, so it may reflect a read error. This sequence joins TRBV7-7 and TRBJ2-5, with 8 bases fitting TRBD1. The V gene's germline CDR1 is SSHAT and CDR2 FNYEAQ (reference sequence). The length of the CDR3 is 13 residues. Here the CDR3 reads CASSYNRGETQYF. The CDR3 coding sequence is TGTGCTAGCAGCTACAACAGGGGGGAGACCCAGTACTTC.

This clonotype was seen repeatedly, ten times or more. The chain combines TRBV5-1 with TRBJ2-5; a possible D gene is TRBD2 (6 bases). The CDR3 runs to 15 residues. CDR1 and CDR2 from the germline V gene are SGHRS and YFSETQ. The V end lost 0 bases, the J end lost 5 bases, and 14 bases lay between the germline ends. The CDR3: CASSLGASVRETQYF. The CDR3, as DNA: TGCGCCAGCAGCTTGGGGGCTAGCGTGCGGGAGACCCAGTACTTC.

The rearrangement links TRBV29-1 to TRBJ2-2; 7 bases align to TRBD2. The length of the CDR3 is 14 residues. Germline values: CDR1 SQVTM, CDR2 ANQGSEA. V shed 4 bases, J shed 2 bases, and the junction held 4 bases outside the gene matches. The CDR3 DNA reads as TGCAGCGTTGCCCGGGAGGATAACACCGGGGAGCTGTTTTTT. This sequence encodes CSVAREDNTGELFF.

This clonotype was seen a handful of times. This chain joins TRBV6-5 and TRBJ2-7, with D possibly matching TRBD1 (5 bases). This CDR3 is 10 amino acids long. CDR1 is MNHEY, CDR2 SVGAGI, per germline. The V end was cut by 4 bases, the J end by 12 bases, with 10 bases between. The DNA for the CDR3 is TGTGCCAGCAGTTCCAGGGTGGTGTACTTC. Its protein product is CASSSRVVYF.

This clonotype was found many times. The junction departs from germline at one end; a sequencing error may be responsible. The chain is built from TRBV12-3 or TRBV12-4 and TRBJ1-5, with 8 bases aligning to TRBD1. The CDR3 has 14 residues. The CDR3 nucleotides are TGTGCCAGCAGTGGGCGGACAGGGAATCTGCCCCAGCATTTT. Translated, it gives CASSGRTGNLPQHF.

In DNA, the CDR3 is TGTGCCAGCAGCTTGGTACCGAATTATAATTCACCCCTCCACTTT. This gives the protein CASSLVPNYNSPLHF. The V gene is TRBV5-5, the J gene TRBJ1-6, with D unclear. This CDR3 contains 15 residues. V was cut by 0 bases and J by 4 bases, with 8 bases left in between. The germline gives CDR1 SGHKS, CDR2 YYEKEE (reference sequence). Combining the CDR3 with reference TRBV5-5 and TRBJ1-6 gives the whole variable domain DAGVTQSPTHLIKTRGQQVTLRCSPISGHKSVSWYQQVLGQGPQFIFQYYEKEERGRGNFPDRFSARQFPNYSSELNVNALLLGDSALYLCASSLVPNYNSPLHFGNGTRLTVT.

This clonotype was detected only a few times. Its ends do not fully match the called genes, so a read error is possible. The chain employs TRBV7-2 and TRBJ2-1; D gene uncertain. CDR1 is SGHTA and CDR2 is FQGNSA in the germline V gene. The CDR3 has 13 amino acids. CDR3: CASSLPKYIEQFF. DNA for the CDR3: TGTGCCAGCAGCCTACCCAAATACATTGAGCAGTTCTTC.

The rearrangement uses TRBV6-2 or TRBV6-3 and TRBJ2-7; D unresolved. CDR1 and CDR2 from the germline V gene are MNHEY and SVGEGT. The CDR3 length is 14 residues. Trimming removed 7 bases at V and 3 bases at J, with 16 bases between. The CDR3 DNA is TGTGCCAGCACCAAGGAGCTGACGGACTACGAGCAGTACTTC. It codes for CASTKELTDYEQYF.

The V gene is TRBV12-3 or TRBV12-4, the J gene TRBJ2-3, with TRBD2 identical over 7 bases. With 4 bases clipped from V and 0 bases from J, the junction kept 7 bases outside the gene matches. The CDR3 is 16 residues long. The chain's CDR3 is CASSWASGSSTDTQYF. The CDR3 coding sequence is TGTGCCAGCAGTTGGGCTAGCGGCTCTAGCACAGATACGCAGTATTTT.

This clonotype was recorded at least ten times. This chain joins TRBV6-2 or TRBV6-3 and TRBJ2-7, with D possibly TRBD1 on 5 matching bases. The CDR3 consists of 11 residues. Trimming took 7 bases from V and 3 from J, leaving 7 bases between them. Germline V gene data show CDR1 as MNHEY and CDR2 as SVGEGT. The CDR3 reads CASTQGYEQYF. The CDR3 DNA follows: TGTGCCAGCACCCAGGGCTACGAGCAGTACTTC.

The chain is built from TRBV25-1 and TRBJ2-3, with D possibly TRBD2 on 5 matching bases. V dropped 2 bases and J dropped 6 bases, with 12 bases sitting between them. The CDR3 extends over 14 amino acids. The V gene's germline CDR1 is MGHDK and CDR2 SYGVNS. The CDR3, as DNA: TGTGCCAGCAGTGAACCATTGGTAGCGGATACGCAGTATTTT. Protein sequence: CASSEPLVADTQYF.

This chain joins TRBV5-1 and TRBJ1-2, with TRBD1 as a possible D gene (6 bases). Germline V gives CDR1 SGHRS, CDR2 YFSETQ. V was shortened by 0 bases and J by 4 bases, with 19 bases between the two germline ends. The CDR3 is 17 residues long. The CDR3 nucleotides are TGCGCCAGCAGCTTGGAGGCGTCTGGGGGCAGTAGCTATGGCTACACCTTC. Its protein product is CASSLEASGGSSYGYTF.

The chain links TRBV20-1 to TRBJ2-3; 9 bases are a match to TRBD2. Germline CDR1 is DFQATT and CDR2 is SNEGSKA (reference sequence). This CDR3 has 16 amino acids. V lost 5 bases and J lost 6; bases outside the gene matches: 15. DNA of the CDR3: TGCAGTGCTCGCTTCCGACTAGCGGCCCCGTGGGATACGCAGTATTTT. Residues: CSARFRLAAPWDTQYF.

This clonotype appeared once. V is TRBV11-2 and J is TRBJ2-2; tentatively, D is TRBD1 (6 bases). Germline CDR1 is SGHAT and CDR2 is FQNNGV. The V and J ends lost 4 bases and 4 bases respectively, with 13 bases between them. CDR3 length equals 15 residues. The CDR3, as DNA: TGTGCCAGCAGCTCCTGGGGGCTAGGCACCGGGGAGCTGTTTTTT. This translates into CASSSWGLGTGELFF.

This clonotype has a handful of counts. The V gene is TRBV9, the J gene TRBJ2-1, with D perhaps matching TRBD1 (6 bases). CDR3 size: 19 residues. Per germline, CDR1 SGDLS and CDR2 YYNGEE. Deletions cut 0 bases from V and 4 bases from J, with 23 bases between. DNA for the CDR3: TGTGCCAGCAGCGTAGACGGAGCAGTTGGTGGGGGCGTTTACAATGAGCAGTTCTTC. It translates to CASSVDGAVGGGVYNEQFF.

This clonotype has just a few counts. Compared with germline, one end of the junction differs, possibly owing to a read error. The CDR3 loop reads CASRGTSGSNEQYF. The CDR3, as DNA: TGTGCCAGCAGAGGGACTAGCGGCTCCAACGAGCAGTACTTC. The chain couples TRBV27 to TRBJ2-7, with 11 nucleotides matching TRBD2. CDR1 MNHEY and CDR2 SMNVEV come from the germline V gene (reference sequence). The CDR3 has 14 residues.

This clonotype was counted between two and nine times. The rearrangement joins TRBV12-3 or TRBV12-4 to TRBJ2-1; TRBD2 agrees at 7 bases. The trim removed 6 bases at V and 8 bases at J, leaving 13 bases unmatched. This CDR3 spans 15 amino acids. CDR3 protein: CASRPGTIPLDEQFF. In nucleotides, the CDR3 is TGTGCCAGCAGACCCGGGACTATTCCTTTAGATGAGCAGTTCTTC.

On this clonotype: At one end the junction does not follow the germline gene, possibly because of a read error. The genes are TRBV24-1 and TRBJ2-7; D is ambiguous. CDR1 KGHDR and CDR2 SFDVKD come from the germline V gene. The CDR3 totals 8 residues. Here the CDR3 DNA reads TGTGCCACCAAGTATGTTCTCTTC. Amino acid sequence: CATKYVLF.

This clonotype occurred many times. This chain links TRBV7-2 with TRBJ1-5; perhaps TRBD1 as D (5 bases). Trimming removed 4 bases at V and 9 bases at J, with 7 bases between. Germline CDR1 reads SGHTA; CDR2 reads FQGNSA. The CDR3 is 11 residues long. CDR3: CASSSGGPQHF. CDR3 nucleotide sequence: TGTGCCAGCAGCTCCGGGGGGCCCCAGCATTTT.

The chain joins TRBV19 to TRBJ1-2, with a weak D call TRBD1 (5 bases). The CDR3 has 14 residues. CDR1 is LNHDA and CDR2 is SQIVND in the germline V gene (reference sequence). V was cut by 7 bases and J by 1 base, with 13 bases left in between. As DNA, the CDR3 is TGTGCCAGTATCAGCCGGGACTATAACTATGGCTACACCTTC. This encodes CASISRDYNYGYTF.